This is a list of T cell receptor beta chains from one sample in a study of T-cell memory formation after mild COVID-19. Each CDR3 protein is one row after TCRdb ran MiXCR on the 5' RACE reads. The repertoire holds roughly 310,000 distinct CDR3 sequences, with about 16% as singletons. Specimen: PBMCs or a T cell subset sorted from them (not recorded which). The source of these receptors is a man between 18 and 29 years old who had mild COVID-19 (a few samples of this study predate the infection). Cell type and time point are not known. Each CDR3 is given with its conserved first and last residue. Rows may omit the clone size; those that give it use once, few, many or a size class.

v_gene: TRBV7-2
abundance: few
CDR3aa: CASSPAPRTLGQPQHF

v_gene: TRBV20-1
abundance: NA
CDR3aa: CSARTNNQPQHF

v_gene: TRBV5-5
abundance: NA
CDR3aa: CASSFSPGSGTEAFF

v_gene: TRBV20-1
abundance: NA
CDR3aa: CSATTGGTGELFF

v_gene: TRBV9
abundance: many
CDR3aa: CASSSEGGYEQFF

v_gene: TRBV12-3/TRBV12-4
abundance: few
CDR3aa: CASSFGGALNNEQFF

v_gene: TRBV12-3/TRBV12-4
abundance: few
CDR3aa: CASKYREGAFF

v_gene: TRBV7-2
abundance: NA
CDR3aa: CASSLSPNYGYTF

v_gene: TRBV7-9
abundance: few
CDR3aa: CASSFRDTGHEQYF

v_gene: TRBV11-2
abundance: few
CDR3aa: CASSSNSYEQYF

v_gene: TRBV6-1
abundance: few
CDR3aa: CASSEAPLLRDSRQPQHF

v_gene: TRBV4-3
abundance: NA
CDR3aa: CASSQVDRVTYNEQFF

v_gene: TRBV6-1
abundance: few
CDR3aa: CAIAPGQGGNQPQHF

v_gene: TRBV30
abundance: few
CDR3aa: CAWSVPLRVREQYF

v_gene: TRBV4-2
abundance: NA
CDR3aa: CASSQEGKTSGGETQYF

v_gene: TRBV5-6
abundance: few
CDR3aa: CAGKTAMAMQETQYF

v_gene: TRBV19
abundance: few
CDR3aa: CASSPGQGVYGEQYF

v_gene: TRBV9
abundance: once
CDR3aa: CASSHSRVGQIYEQYF

v_gene: TRBV20-1
abundance: few
CDR3aa: CSARGGQGAGSNQPQHF

v_gene: TRBV29-1
abundance: few
CDR3aa: CSAQSYNEQFF

v_gene: TRBV12-3/TRBV12-4
abundance: few
CDR3aa: CASSLPGRHNEQFF

v_gene: TRBV7-8
abundance: NA
CDR3aa: CASSSLEPGVGNTIYF

v_gene: TRBV10-2
abundance: many
CDR3aa: CASSESWPTGGYTF

v_gene: TRBV7-2
abundance: NA
CDR3aa: CASSLVGLQVPNTGELFF

v_gene: TRBV3-1
abundance: many
CDR3aa: CASSQGVGTTDTQYF

v_gene: TRBV29-1
abundance: few
CDR3aa: CSAGSGAMNTEAFF

v_gene: TRBV18
abundance: few
CDR3aa: CASSPAGQGGNEQYF

v_gene: TRBV12-3/TRBV12-4
abundance: few
CDR3aa: CATRQGPWDRAFF

v_gene: TRBV5-1
abundance: NA
CDR3aa: CASSLGQDSPLHF

v_gene: TRBV3-1
abundance: few
CDR3aa: CASSHSWGANTGELFF

v_gene: TRBV7-9
abundance: NA
CDR3aa: CASSSPPNSDYGYTF

v_gene: TRBV4-1
abundance: few
CDR3aa: CASSQDLLAGANEQFF

v_gene: TRBV7-2
abundance: few
CDR3aa: CASSHGTSGTYEQYF

v_gene: TRBV4-3
abundance: once
CDR3aa: CASSRSRDLYTF

v_gene: TRBV28
abundance: NA
CDR3aa: CASSPTVLNEQFF

v_gene: TRBV5-5
abundance: NA
CDR3aa: CASSSGERGYNEQFF

v_gene: TRBV6-5
abundance: many
CDR3aa: CASSLTGTSGISGNEQFF

v_gene: TRBV7-9
abundance: NA
CDR3aa: CASNKGGHGYTF

v_gene: TRBV9
abundance: few
CDR3aa: CASSVDLLANYGYTF

v_gene: TRBV7-2
abundance: few
CDR3aa: CASSLEGSGGAEGETQYF

v_gene: TRBV4-3
abundance: few
CDR3aa: CASSQTEDRYEQYF

v_gene: TRBV7-2
abundance: many
CDR3aa: CASSPIRPGTQYF

v_gene: TRBV7-2
abundance: few
CDR3aa: CASSGTVGQPQHF

v_gene: TRBV15
abundance: NA
CDR3aa: CATSREGLGQPQHF

v_gene: TRBV9
abundance: NA
CDR3aa: CASSVLDGLNTEAFF